This TCR beta chain was sequenced for a study of human T cells and chemical hapten exposure. Study overall: DPC at 0.01% went onto the upper back in patch tests, read at 6 days.

As to time point: patch test 1, 2 weeks after DPC sensitization. Documented treatment: therapeutic diphenylcyclopropenone sensitization with weekly scalp DPC. TCRdb re-derived calls from the RACE reads in MiXCR, one entry per CDR3 protein. The sample yields approximately 80,000 distinct CDR3 sequences, roughly a tenth seen once. Trimming removed 6 bases from V and 0 bases from J, with 9 bases in between. The CDR3 totals 15 residues. The germline gives CDR1 KGHSH, CDR2 LQKENI. Many counts were recorded for this clonotype. Sequences were derived from whole blood, sampled in connection with sensitization to the hapten diphenylcyclopropenone (DPC). The J gene is TRBJ2-6, the V gene TRBV18, with no clear D. The origin of this receptor is a woman aged 50 to 60 with alopecia areata. Some clones in this sample may be carry-over from other donors' samples. DNA of the CDR3: TGTGCCAGCTCTATATCGGGCTCTGGGGCCAACGTCCTGACTTTC. Its protein is CASSISGSGANVLTF.